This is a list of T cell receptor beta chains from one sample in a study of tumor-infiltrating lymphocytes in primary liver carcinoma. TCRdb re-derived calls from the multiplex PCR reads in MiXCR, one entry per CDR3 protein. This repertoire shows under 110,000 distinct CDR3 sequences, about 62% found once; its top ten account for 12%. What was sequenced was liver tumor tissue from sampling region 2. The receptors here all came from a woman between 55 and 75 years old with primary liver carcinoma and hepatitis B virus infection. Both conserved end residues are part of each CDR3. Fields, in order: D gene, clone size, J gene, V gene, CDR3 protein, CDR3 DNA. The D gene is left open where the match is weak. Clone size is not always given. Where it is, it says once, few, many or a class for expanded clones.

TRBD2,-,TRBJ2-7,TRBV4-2,CASSQNASGNYEQYF,TGTGCCAGTAGCCAAAATGCTAGCGGTAACTACGAGCAGTACTTC
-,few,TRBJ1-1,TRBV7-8,CTGSLRKERDTEAFF,TGTACCGGCAGCTTGCGTAAGGAGAGGGACACTGAAGCTTTCTTT
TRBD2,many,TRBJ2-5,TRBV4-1,CASSLGTSGRGETQYF,TGCGCCAGCAGCCTGGGTACTAGCGGGAGAGGAGAGACCCAGTACTTC
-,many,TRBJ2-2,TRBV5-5,CASSLDPSGELFF,TGTGCCAGCAGCTTGGACCCCTCCGGGGAGCTGTTTTTT
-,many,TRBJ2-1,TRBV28,CASKRQLVHEQFF,TGTGCCAGCAAAAGACAGCTTGTCCATGAGCAGTTCTTC
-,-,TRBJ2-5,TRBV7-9,CASILGQGETQYF,TGTGCCAGCATCTTGGGACAAGGGGAGACCCAGTACTTC
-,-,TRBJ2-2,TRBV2,CASKETENTRELFF,TGTGCCAGCAAAGAGACAGAGAACACCAGGGAGCTGTTTTTT
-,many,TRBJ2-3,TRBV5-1,CASSLGVRDTQYF,TGCGCCAGCAGCTTAGGTGTTAGAGATACGCAGTATTTT
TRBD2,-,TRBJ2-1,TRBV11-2,CATSRRLAGGPGDEQFF,TGTGCCACCAGCAGGAGACTAGCGGGAGGGCCGGGAGATGAACAGTTCTTC
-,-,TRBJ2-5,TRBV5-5,CTSNLGAMGRETQYF,TGTACCAGCAACTTGGGGGCTATGGGGCGAGAGACCCAGTACTTC
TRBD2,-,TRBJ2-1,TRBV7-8,CASSLEGRVRSYNEQFF,TGTGCCAGCAGCTTAGAAGGGAGGGTTCGCTCCTACAATGAGCAGTTCTTC
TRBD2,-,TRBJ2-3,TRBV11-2,CASRLDGAGVTDTRCF,TGTGCCAGCAGATTAGATGGGGCGGGAGTCACAGATACGCGGTGTTTT
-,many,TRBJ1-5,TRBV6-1,CASSDLADSNQPQHF,TGTGCCAGCAGTGATTTGGCCGATAGCAATCAGCCCCAGCATTTT
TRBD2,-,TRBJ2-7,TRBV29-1,CSAFGLATPLSSYEQYF,TGCAGCGCCTTTGGACTAGCGACCCCCTTGAGCTCCTACGAGCAGTACTTC
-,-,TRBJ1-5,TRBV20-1,CSAGLGGDQPKHF,TGCAGTGCTGGTTTAGGGGGGGATCAGCCCAAGCATTTT
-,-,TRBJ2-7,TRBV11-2,CASSLKPAGTYEQYF,TGCGCCAGCAGCTTAAAGCCTGCGGGGACCTACGAGCAGTACTTC
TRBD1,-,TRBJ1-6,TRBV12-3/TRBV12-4,CASSRRQGGNSPIHF,TGTGCCAGTAGTCGTCGACAGGGGGGAAATTCACCCATCCACTTT
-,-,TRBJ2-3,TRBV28,CASSPMRDMQYF,TGTGCCAGCAGTCCCATGAGGGATATGCAGTATTTT
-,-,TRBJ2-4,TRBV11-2,CASGVRSLAKNIQYF,TGTGCTTCCGGGGTCAGATCCTTAGCCAAAAACATTCAGTACTTC
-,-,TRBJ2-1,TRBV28,CANSPPALGPSSYNEQFF,TGTGCCAATAGCCCCCCTGCCCTAGGCCCTAGCTCCTACAATGAGCAGTTCTTC
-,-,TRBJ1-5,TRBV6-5,CASSYKGLGQPQHF,TGTGCCAGCAGTTACAAGGGGCTGGGTCAGCCCCAGCATTTT
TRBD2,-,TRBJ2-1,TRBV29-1,CSASGTSGREYEQFF,TGCAGCGCCAGCGGGACTAGCGGGAGAGAGTATGAGCAGTTCTTC
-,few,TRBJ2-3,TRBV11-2,CASSCVSDTQYF,TGTGCCAGCAGCTGTGTGTCAGATACGCAGTATTTT
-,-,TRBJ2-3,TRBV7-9,CASSSTVSSGMAGTQYF,TGTGCCAGCAGCTCGACTGTCTCTAGTGGGATGGCCGGTACGCAGTATTTT
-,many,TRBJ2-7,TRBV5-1,CASTEVPYEQYF,TGCGCCAGTACCGAGGTCCCCTACGAGCAGTACTTC
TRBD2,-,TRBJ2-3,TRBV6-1,CASILSSGIGDSQYF,TGTGCCAGCATTCTTTCTAGCGGGATCGGGGATTCGCAGTATTTT
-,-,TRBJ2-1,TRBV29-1,CSVGSDGCNEQFF,TGCAGCGTTGGGTCAGACGGCTGCAATGAGCAATTCTTC
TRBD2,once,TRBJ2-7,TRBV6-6,CASSYPRRTAAGVCEQYF,TGTGCCAGCAGTTACCCCCGCCGTACTGCAGCGGGAGTTTGCGAGCAGTACTTC
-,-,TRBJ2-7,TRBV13,CAGSLVDRDEQCF,TGTGCCGGCAGCTTAGTAGACAGAGACGAGCAGTGCTTC
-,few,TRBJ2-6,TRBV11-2,CASGLQAGANVLTF,TGTGCCAGCGGCTTGCAGGCCGGGGCCAACGTCCTGACTTTC
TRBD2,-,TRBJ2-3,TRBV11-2,CASGSGLAGSDAQYF,TGTGCCAGCGGCTCGGGACTAGCGGGATCAGATGCGCAGTATTTT
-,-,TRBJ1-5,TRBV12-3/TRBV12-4,CTSSLVGNQPQHF,TGTACAAGCAGTTTAGTAGGAAATCAGCCTCAGCATTTT
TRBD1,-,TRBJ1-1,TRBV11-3,CACIRLDRGLAFF,TGTGCCTGCATCCGATTGGACAGGGGATTGGCTTTCTTT
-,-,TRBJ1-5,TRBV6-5,CGSSPGVLISQPQHF,TGTGGCAGCAGCCCCGGGGTCCTTATCAGCCAGCCCCAGCATTTT
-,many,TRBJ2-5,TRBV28,CASSWDGWGPTQETQYF,TGTGCCAGCAGTTGGGACGGGTGGGGCCCAACCCAAGAGACCCAGTACTTC
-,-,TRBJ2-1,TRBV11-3,CASSAGGYNEKFF,TGTGCCAGTAGTGCCGGGGGCTATAATGAGAAGTTCTTC
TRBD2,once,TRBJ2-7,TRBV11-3,CASSLCQGGRAGYNEQYF,TGTGCAAGCAGCTTATGTCAAGGCGGGAGGGCCGGCTACAATGAACAGTACTTC
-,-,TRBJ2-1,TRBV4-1,CASSQATGGSSNEQFF,TGCGCCAGCAGCCAAGCCACAGGAGGCTCCTCCAATGAGCAGTTCTTC
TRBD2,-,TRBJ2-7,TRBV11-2,CASSPPPGTSEPYF,TGTGCCAGTAGCCCCCCTCCAGGGACTAGCGAGCCGTACTTC
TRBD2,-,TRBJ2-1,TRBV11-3,CASSLDRGGWGVDEQFF,TGTGCCAGCAGCTTAGACCGGGGGGGGTGGGGTGTCGATGAGCAGTTCTTC
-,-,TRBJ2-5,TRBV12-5,CASGITDCPGETQYF,TGTGCTAGTGGTATCACGGACTGCCCGGGGGAGACCCAGTACTTC
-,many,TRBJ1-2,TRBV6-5,CASKTWGSRASGYGYTF,TGTGCCAGCAAAACATGGGGGAGTAGGGCATCGGGGTATGGCTACACCTTC
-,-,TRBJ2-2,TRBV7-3,CASSPQAAQTGELFF,TGTGCCAGCAGCCCCCAGGCGGCCCAGACCGGGGAGCTGTTTTTT
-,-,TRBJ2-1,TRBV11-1,CASSLGREKWSVDEQFF,TGTGCCAGCAGCTTAGGTCGGGAGAAGTGGAGTGTCGATGAGCAGTTCTTC
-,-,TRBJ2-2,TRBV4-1,CSSRQRGTSLSGGNTGELFF,TGCTCCAGCAGGCAAAGGGGGACTTCCCTTAGCGGTGGGAACACCGGGGAGCTGTTTTTT
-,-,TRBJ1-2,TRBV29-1,CSVEESFYSYTF,TGCAGTGTTGAGGAGAGCTTCTATAGCTACACCTTC
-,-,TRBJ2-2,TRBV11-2,CTSRVSTGGLFF,TGTACCAGCAGGGTAAGCACCGGGGGGCTGTTTTTT
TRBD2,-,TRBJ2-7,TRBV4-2,CVSSQDWSGSVSYEQYF,TGTGTCAGCAGCCAAGATTGGAGCGGGAGTGTCTCCTACGAGCAGTACTTT
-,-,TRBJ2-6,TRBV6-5,CAGSFLSFSSGANVLTF,TGTGCCGGCAGTTTTTTGTCGTTCAGTTCTGGGGCCAACGTCCTGACTTTC
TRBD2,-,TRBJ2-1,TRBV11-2,CASSLGTSDYNEQFF,TGTGCCAGCAGCTTAGGGACTAGCGACTACAATGAACAGTTCTTC
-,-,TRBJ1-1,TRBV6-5,CASSTGGAQCWTEAFF,TGTGCCAGCAGTACTGGAGGGGCCCAGTGTTGGACTGAAGCTTTCTTT
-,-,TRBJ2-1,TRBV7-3,CANSFRRAGYNEQFF,TGTGCCAACAGCTTCCGGAGGGCGGGGTACAATGAGCAGTTCTTC
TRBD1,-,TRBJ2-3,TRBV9,CASSGGGQGAPDTQYF,TGTGCCAGCAGCGGAGGGGGACAGGGGGCCCCAGATACGCAGTATTTT
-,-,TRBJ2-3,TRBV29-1,CSVDGGRGADTQYF,TGCAGCGTTGATGGGGGGCGGGGAGCTGATACGCAGTATTTT